This TCR beta chain was observed in a study of tumor-infiltrating lymphocytes in primary liver carcinoma. With respect to this clonotype: Its antigen is not identified. Mismatch with germline at one junction end may stem from a read error.

Study-wide points: Only about 7.5-25% of top clones were detected in all five tumor regions.

Starting from 500 ng of total RNA, TCR beta cDNA was produced with a primer in the constant region. For TCR beta, libraries were produced by three nested multiplex PCR rounds using slightly modified ARM-PCR. TCRdb recomputed calls from the multiplex PCR reads with MiXCR, one row per CDR3 protein. The repertoire holds roughly 45,000 distinct CDR3 sequences, with less than 85% as singletons. Without any cell sorting, about 20-31 mg of bulk tissue yielded co-extracted RNA and DNA. Resecting the tumor surgically was how the patients' primary liver carcinoma was treated. Tumor samples all exceeded 90% viable tumor cells. The TCR originated in a man aged 40-49 years with primary liver carcinoma and hepatitis B virus infection. Material: liver tumor tissue from sampling region 5. The subset: tumor region T5, tumor centre.

CDR3 loop: CASNLTDIAYDQYF. The CDR3 DNA sequence: TGTGCCAGCAACTTAACTGACATTGCCTACGACCAGTACTTC. V usage is TRBV11-2 and J usage is TRBJ2-7; no clear D. This CDR3 comprises 14 residues. Germline V gene lookup returns CDR1 SGHAT and CDR2 FQNNGV.